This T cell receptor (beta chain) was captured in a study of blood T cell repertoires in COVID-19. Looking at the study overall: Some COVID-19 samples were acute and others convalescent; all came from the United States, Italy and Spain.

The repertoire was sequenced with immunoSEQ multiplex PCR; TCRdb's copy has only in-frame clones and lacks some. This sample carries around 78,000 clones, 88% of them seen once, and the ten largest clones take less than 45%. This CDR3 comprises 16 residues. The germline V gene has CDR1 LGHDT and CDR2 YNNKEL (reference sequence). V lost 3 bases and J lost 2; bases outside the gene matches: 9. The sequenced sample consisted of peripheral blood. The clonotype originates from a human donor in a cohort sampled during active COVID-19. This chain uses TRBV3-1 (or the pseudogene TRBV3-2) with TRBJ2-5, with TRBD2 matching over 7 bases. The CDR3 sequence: CASSHRAGSRQETQYF. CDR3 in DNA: TGTGCCAGCAGCCACCGAGCGGGGAGTCGTCAAGAGACCCAGTACTTC.